One T cell receptor (beta chain) is described in this entry. This sample is part of a study of low-dose radiotherapy and immunotherapy resistance in tumors. Study as a whole: Every two weeks, cyclophosphamide 200 mg/m2 was infused one day before radiation plus immunotherapy.

The CDR3 sequence is 19 residues long. Germline V gives CDR1 MDHEN, CDR2 SYDVKM. V was trimmed by 1 base and J by 0 bases, leaving 19 bases between them. Covering alpha and beta chains, TRAV- and TRBV-specific primers were used for the first-strand cDNA. TCR amplification used 15 to 20 PCR cycles, a constant-region primer and a V-primer adapter. mRNA, once isolated, was amplified by in vitro transcription. From the reads, TCRdb called clonotypes with MiXCR, one entry per CDR3 protein. The table includes 13,000 or so distinct CDR3 sequences, 76% detected once. Advanced solid tumors without tumor-infiltrating lymphocytes were required for inclusion.

This receptor was identified in a human donor with advanced metastatic prostate, ovarian, gallbladder or colorectal cancer (not recorded which). This table probably holds off-target reads from a library built for another chain. The V and J genes are TRBV28 and TRBJ1-5, with D tentatively TRBD1 (5 bases). CDR3 DNA sequence: TGTGCCAGCAGTTTATTCGGGGCCCCGGGTGGGGATAGCAATCAGCCCCAGCATTTT. Its translation is CASSLFGAPGGDSNQPQHF.